What follows are 17 T cell receptor beta chains derived from one specimen sequenced in a study of T cells in Graves' hyperthyroidism and ophthalmopathy. Authors of the study amplified TCR beta CDR3 regions from RNA transcripts. TCR CDR3 underwent first-round RT-PCR with the HTBI primer set. TCRdb used MiXCR to reprocess the multiplex PCR reads, holding one entry per CDR3 protein. The table records over 500,000 distinct CDR3 sequences, roughly 45% of them present only once. The specimen was peripheral blood or thyroid tissue (not recorded which). The receptors come from an adult woman with Graves' disease, either hyperthyroidism or ophthalmopathy (not recorded which).

The J gene is TRBJ2-2, the V gene TRBV9; TRBD2 is a possible D gene (7 bases). Germline CDR1 and CDR2: SGDLS and YYNGEE. This CDR3 is built from 14 residues. Trimming took off 3 bases at V and 5 bases at J, with 11 bases between the two ends. DNA for the CDR3: TGTGCCAGCAGCGGGGGGGGCACGACCGGGGAGCTGTTTTTT. Amino acid sequence: CASSGGGTTGELFF.

This rearrangement joins TRBV7-9 to TRBJ1-3; 7 positions match TRBD1. The germline CDR1 and CDR2 sequences are SEHNR and FQNEAQ (reference sequence). This CDR3 spans 14 amino acids. The junction had 6 bases not matched to a gene; V was cut back by 6 bases and J by 4 bases. CDR3 nucleotides: TGTGCCAGCAGAGGAGGGACAGCGGGAAACACCATATATTTT. Translation: CASRGGTAGNTIYF.

This clonotype was counted ten times or more. This CDR3 is CASSQGLAESYEQYF. The CDR3 region has the DNA TGTGCCAGCAGCCAGGGACTAGCGGAGTCCTACGAGCAGTACTTC. V is TRBV11-2 and J is TRBJ2-7, with TRBD2 matching over 11 bases. The CDR3 covers 15 residues. V was pared by 5 bases and J by 1 base, with 4 bases of the junction left unmatched. Germline values: CDR1 SGHAT, CDR2 FQNNGV.

The chain is built from TRBV7-2 and TRBJ1-4, with TRBD1 as a possible D gene (5 bases). Germline assignment: CDR1 SGHTA and CDR2 FQGNSA. The CDR3 is 14 amino acids. Trimming removed 5 bases at V and 8 bases at J, with 15 bases between. DNA for the CDR3: TGTGCCAGCAGCAGTGACGGGCGGGGCGAAAAACTGTTTTTT. Residues: CASSSDGRGEKLFF.

The chain uses TRBV20-1 and TRBJ1-2; TRBD1 might be the D (5 bases). Trimming left V 4 bases short and J 7 bases short, with 10 bases between. CDR1 DFQATT and CDR2 SNEGSKA come from the germline V gene (reference sequence). The CDR3 runs to 11 residues. The CDR3 sequence: CSANSGVGYTF. For the CDR3, the DNA is TGCAGTGCTAATTCGGGGGTTGGCTACACCTTC.

This chain joins TRBV7-9 and TRBJ2-5; 9 nucleotides match TRBD1. This CDR3 is built from 15 residues. Germline CDR1 is SEHNR and CDR2 is FQNEAQ (reference sequence). The junction had 9 bases not matched to a gene; V was cut back by 5 bases and J by 5 bases. CDR3 amino acids: CASSHRDRVNETQYF. The CDR3 DNA follows: TGTGCCAGCAGCCACCGGGACAGGGTGAACGAGACCCAGTACTTC.

On this clonotype itself: This may come from a read error, since a much larger clone is one base off. V usage is TRBV11-2 and J usage is TRBJ1-1; tentatively, D is TRBD1 (5 bases). Germline V CDR1 and CDR2: SGHAT, FQNNGV. The CDR3 has 14 residues. CDR3 sequence reads: CAGSRGRGITEAFF. In DNA, the CDR3 is TGTGCCGGCAGCCGCGGAAGGGGTATTACTGAAGCTTTCTTT.

The V call is TRBV29-1, the J call TRBJ2-2; no definite D call. Trimming shortened V by 4 bases and J by 5 bases, and 11 bases separated the two germline ends. The CDR3 runs 13 residues. Looked up from germline, CDR1 is SQVTM and CDR2 is ANQGSEA. CDR3 coding DNA: TGCAGCGTTGCATTGGTTGGGACCGGGGAGCTGTTTTTT. Translation: CSVALVGTGELFF.

The V and J genes are TRBV20-1 and TRBJ1-1; no clear D gene. Germline V gene lookup returns CDR1 DFQATT and CDR2 SNEGSKA (reference sequence). The CDR3 spans 12 residues. The germline V and J ends were trimmed by 3 bases and 5 bases, with 10 bases remaining between them. The DNA for the CDR3 is TGCAGTGCTAGGCGCGGGCAGACTGAAGCTTTCTTT. Its translation: CSARRGQTEAFF.

The table lists this clonotype with many counts. The rearrangement joins TRBV9 to TRBJ2-5, with 10 bases identical to TRBD1. This CDR3 has 19 amino acids. V trimming: 2 bases; J trimming: 0 bases; junction bases outside the gene matches: 13. Germline-derived CDR1 and CDR2 are SGDLS and YYNGEE. For the CDR3, the DNA is TGTGCCAGCAGCGTCGCGATGGGAGGGACAGGGGCTAACCAAGAGACCCAGTACTTC. Translating it yields CASSVAMGGTGANQETQYF.

The chain is built from TRBV2 and TRBJ1-2; TRBD1 agrees at 8 bases. Germline V gives CDR1 SNHLY, CDR2 FYNNEI. V dropped 6 bases and J dropped 13; count of bases not matched to a gene: 1. The CDR3 runs to 9 residues. The CDR3 bases are TGTGCCAGCAGGGACAGGGCCACCTTC. Protein sequence: CASRDRATF.

The sample holds a few counts of this clonotype. V usage is TRBV12-3 or TRBV12-4 and J usage is TRBJ1-1; D is ambiguous. V was cut by 6 bases and J by 3 bases, with 17 bases left in between. The CDR3 loop spans 15 amino acids. CDR3 sequence: CASRIHQARDTEAFF. Here the CDR3 DNA reads TGTGCCAGCAGGATCCATCAGGCGAGGGACACTGAAGCTTTCTTT.

The chain combines TRBV7-3 with TRBJ1-2; tentative D call: TRBD1 (6 bases). Trimming removed 3 bases from V and 7 bases from J, with 15 bases in between. There are 14 residues in the CDR3. CDR1 SGHTA and CDR2 FQGTGA come from the germline V gene. DNA of the CDR3: TGTGCCAGCAGCTTCGTCGGGGGGGCGCTTGGCTACACCTTC. Protein sequence: CASSFVGGALGYTF.

The chain combines TRBV19 with TRBJ1-2; tentatively, D is TRBD1 (6 bases). The germline V and J ends were trimmed by 7 bases and 5 bases, with 14 bases remaining between them. The CDR3 is 13 amino acids. Germline-derived CDR1 and CDR2 are LNHDA and SQIVND (reference sequence). The CDR3 here is CASTGARGYGYTF. CDR3 in DNA: TGTGCCAGTACGGGGGCTCGGGGTTATGGCTACACCTTC.

This clonotype has only one observation. The rearrangement uses TRBV9 and TRBJ1-2, with no clear D. Germline values: CDR1 SGDLS, CDR2 YYNGEE. V was clipped by 0 bases and J by 4 bases, with 16 bases between them. CDR3 length: 16 amino acids. The CDR3 bases are TGTGCCAGCAGCGTAGGCCCTAACATCGGAGGCTATGGCTACACCTTC. It codes for CASSVGPNIGGYGYTF.

This clonotype was observed many times. The chain links TRBV7-2 to TRBJ1-1; TRBD1 might be the D (6 bases). Trimming took off 5 bases at V and 3 bases at J, with 22 bases between the two ends. The CDR3 runs to 17 residues. The germline V gene has CDR1 SGHTA and CDR2 FQGNSA. CDR3 DNA: TGTGCCAGCAGCCTGAGGGGGGAGGCCCCCCGGGACACTGAAGCTTTCTTT. Translating it yields CASSLRGEAPRDTEAFF.

In the case of this clonotype: A much larger clone lies a single base off, so this may be a read error. The chain joins TRBV7-9 to TRBJ2-7; a weak D match, TRBD1 (5 bases). Germline assignment: CDR1 SEHNR and CDR2 FQNEAQ (reference sequence). The CDR3 runs 14 residues. The CDR3 reads CASSLGVGSHEQYF. Written as DNA, the CDR3 is TGTGCCAGCAGTTTAGGGGTCGGCTCCCACGAGCAGTACTTC.